The next 27 T cell receptor beta chains were all read from a single sample in a study of T cells in Graves' hyperthyroidism and ophthalmopathy. Amplification targeted TCR beta CDR3 regions from RNA transcripts. In the first-round RT-PCR of the TCR CDR3, the HTBI primer set was used. TCRdb re-called the multiplex PCR reads through MiXCR, storing one row per CDR3 protein. The table has approximately 640,000 distinct CDR3 sequences, roughly 45% seen once. Sequences were obtained from peripheral blood or thyroid tissue (not recorded which). The receptor set was obtained from an adult man with Graves' disease, either hyperthyroidism or ophthalmopathy (not recorded which).

The rearrangement joins TRBV10-3 to TRBJ1-2; the match to TRBD1 covers 8 bases. V was clipped by 5 bases and J by 4 bases; unmatched bases: 6. The CDR3 contains 14 residues. Per the germline V gene, CDR1 is ENHRY and CDR2 is SYGVKD. The CDR3: CAISPGQDLYGYTF. CDR3 DNA sequence: TGTGCCATCAGTCCGGGACAGGACCTCTATGGCTACACCTTC.

This clonotype was seen only once. A much larger clone differs from this one at a single base, so this may be a read error. V gene TRBV9 combines with J gene TRBJ1-3; D not certain. Germline V lookup: CDR1 SGDLS, CDR2 YYNGEE. The CDR3 consists of 14 residues. As DNA, the CDR3 is TGTGCCAGCAGCGTAGACGGCTCTGGAAGCACCATATATTTT. It specifies CASSVDGSGSTIYF. Filled out from reference TRBV9 and TRBJ1-3, the complete variable domain reads DSGVTQTPKHLITATGQRVTLRCSPRSGDLSVYWYQQSLDQGLQFLIQYYNGEERAKGNILERFSAQQFPDLHSELNLSSLELGDSALYFCASSVDGSGSTIYFGEGSWLTVV.

The chain is built from TRBV2 and TRBJ1-6; the match to TRBD1 covers 8 bases. V lost 0 bases and J lost 7; bases outside the gene matches: 5. Germline CDR1 is SNHLY and CDR2 is FYNNEI. The CDR3 length is 16 residues. In nucleotides, the CDR3 is TGTGCCAGCAGTGAAGCGGGGGGGACAGGCAATTCACCCCTCCACTTT. This codes for CASSEAGGTGNSPLHF.

This clonotype has ten or more counts. The rearrangement links TRBV2 to TRBJ1-4; 7 positions match TRBD1. The germline CDR1 and CDR2 sequences are SNHLY and FYNNEI. This CDR3 region has 14 residues. The V gene end was trimmed by 10 bases and the J gene end by 1 base; junction bases not matched to a gene: 6. CDR3 loop: CANSNRGTNEKLFF. The CDR3 DNA reads as TGTGCCAATTCGAACAGGGGAACTAATGAAAAACTGTTTTTT.

Details on this clonotype: Being one base from a much bigger clone, this may be a read error. This sequence joins TRBV20-1 and TRBJ2-7; tentative D call: TRBD1 (6 bases). CDR3 length equals 12 residues. CDR1 and CDR2 from the germline V gene are DFQATT and SNEGSKA (reference sequence). Written as DNA, the CDR3 is TGCAATGCTAGAGATACAGGGTCGGAGCAGTACTTC. Amino acid sequence: CNARDTGSEQYF.

Concerning this clonotype: The CDR3 end shows no conserved phenylalanine or tryptophan, and so a read error is likely. The chain couples TRBV2 to TRBJ1-1, with TRBD1 matching over 8 bases. The CDR3 consists of 13 residues. With 8 bases clipped from V and 7 bases from J, the junction kept 9 bases outside the gene matches. CDR1 is SNHLY, CDR2 FYNNEI, per germline. The CDR3 DNA sequence: TGTGCCAGCCACCTCGGACAGGGTAGTGAAGCTTTCTCT. Translation: CASHLGQGSEAFS.

Ten or more counts support this clonotype. The chain has TRBV15 and TRBJ2-2; D not resolved. The CDR3 covers 15 residues. Germline assignment: CDR1 LNHNV and CDR2 YYDKDF (reference sequence). Deletions cut 0 bases from V and 4 bases from J, with 9 bases between. The CDR3 loop is CATSRDRLRTGELFF. The CDR3 DNA is TGTGCCACCAGCAGAGACCGTCTACGCACCGGGGAGCTGTTTTTT.

The chain recombines TRBV7-2 with TRBJ1-1; unclear D gene. Trimming left V 6 bases short and J 1 base short, with 9 bases between. The CDR3 runs to 13 residues. In germline, CDR1 is SGHTA, CDR2 FQGNSA. CDR3 residues: CASSTLGNTEAFF. The CDR3 DNA reads as TGTGCCAGCAGTACCCTCGGGAACACTGAAGCTTTCTTT.

This rearrangement joins TRBV7-9 to TRBJ2-7; 8 nucleotides line up with TRBD1. This CDR3 has 15 residues. V lost 3 bases to trimming and J lost 2 bases; unmatched junction nucleotides: 6. CDR1 SEHNR and CDR2 FQNEAQ come from the germline V gene (reference sequence). The CDR3 protein is CASSLRAGGTYEQYF. DNA for the CDR3: TGTGCCAGCAGCTTGAGGGCAGGGGGCACCTACGAGCAGTACTTC.

The rearrangement uses TRBV10-3 and TRBJ2-7; 8 positions match TRBD1. V lost 4 bases and J lost 4; bases outside the gene matches: 3. There are 13 residues in the CDR3. Germline V gene lookup returns CDR1 ENHRY and CDR2 SYGVKD. CDR3 in amino acids: CAISGQGTYEQYF. The CDR3 bases are TGTGCCATCAGTGGACAGGGGACTTACGAGCAGTACTTC.

This clonotype was counted a few times. The V call is TRBV14, the J call TRBJ1-2, with D perhaps matching TRBD1 (6 bases). This CDR3 has 14 amino acids. Germline loops: CDR1 SGHDN, CDR2 FVKESK. V was cut by 1 base and J by 7 bases, with 13 bases left in between. The chain's CDR3 is CASSQAGSGAGYTF. CDR3 sequence (DNA): TGTGCCAGCAGCCAAGCCGGCTCAGGGGCTGGCTACACCTTC.

Concerning this clonotype: A read error is possible here, since a much larger clone lies one base away. V is TRBV5-3 and J is TRBJ2-5, with a tentative D call TRBD2 (6 bases). TRBV5-3 is an ORF, and what it does is uncertain. This CDR3 contains 16 residues. The CDR3 nucleotides read TGTGCCAGCAGCTTGGCGGGCGGGACGCCTCAAGAGACCCAGTACTTC. This codes for CASSLAGGTPQETQYF.

The chain combines TRBV6-5 with TRBJ1-5; D is ambiguous. Germline V gene data show CDR1 as MNHEY and CDR2 as SVGAGI. The V end was cut by 0 bases, the J end by 6 bases, with 6 bases between. This CDR3 comprises 13 residues. The CDR3 sequence: CASSYSRRQPQHF. CDR3 DNA sequence: TGTGCCAGCAGTTACTCCCGGCGTCAGCCCCAGCATTTT.

In this sample, this clonotype turned up many times. The chain recombines TRBV5-4 with TRBJ1-1; D gene unclear. With 1 base removed from V and 3 bases from J, the gap between germline ends came to 7 bases. Germline V lookup: CDR1 SGHNT, CDR2 YYREEE (reference sequence). The CDR3 covers 13 residues. CDR3 nucleotide sequence: TGTGCCAGCAGCTTGACAGTGTACACTGAAGCTTTCTTT. This encodes CASSLTVYTEAFF.

This chain joins TRBV2 and TRBJ1-2; 7 bases fit TRBD1. The CDR3 length is 16 residues. In germline, CDR1 is SNHLY, CDR2 FYNNEI. With 6 bases clipped from V and 8 bases from J, the junction kept 18 bases outside the gene matches. The CDR3 loop reads CASSALDRVHGYGYTF. The DNA of the CDR3 is TGTGCCAGCAGCGCATTAGACAGGGTTCATGGCTACGGCTACACCTTC. The full variable domain, in which reference TRBV2 and TRBJ1-2 provide the parts outside the CDR3, is EPEVTQTPSHQVTQMGQEVILRCVPISNHLYFYWYRQILGQKVEFLVSFYNNEISEKSEIFDDQFSVERPDGSNFTLKIRSTKLEDSAMYFCASSALDRVHGYGYTFGSGTRLTVV.

The rearrangement joins TRBV5-1 to TRBJ1-1; no reliable D call. Germline V CDR1 and CDR2: SGHRS, YFSETQ. V shed 0 bases and J shed 4 bases, with 13 bases lying between them. The CDR3 contains 15 residues. The CDR3 DNA sequence: TGCGCCAGCAGCTTGGCCGTAGGATGGGGCACTGAAGCTTTCTTT. This translates into CASSLAVGWGTEAFF.

The V gene is TRBV6-1, the J gene TRBJ1-1, with unresolved D. V shed 8 bases and J shed 1 base, with 14 bases lying between them. CDR1 and CDR2 (germline): MNHNS, SASEGT. This CDR3 has 14 amino acids. The CDR3 region has the DNA TGTGCCAGCTTGGGCCCTCTGGAGAACACTGAAGCTTTCTTT. This codes for CASLGPLENTEAFF.

The rearrangement joins TRBV19 to TRBJ2-5, with D hard to call. Per the germline V gene, CDR1 is LNHDA and CDR2 is SQIVND (reference sequence). This CDR3 comprises 14 residues. The V end lost 0 bases, the J end lost 1 base, and 6 bases lay between the germline ends. CDR3 region: CASSIEYLQETQYF. The CDR3 DNA reads TGTGCCAGTAGTATAGAGTATCTCCAAGAGACCCAGTACTTC.

In its sample, this clonotype was seen once. The chain links TRBV9 to TRBJ1-5; weak D call: TRBD1 (5 bases). Deletions cut 2 bases from V and 10 bases from J, with 10 bases between. CDR3 length: 12 amino acids. Germline V gene sequence: CDR1 SGDLS, CDR2 YYNGEE. The CDR3 reads CASSVGGEPQHF. The CDR3 nucleotides are TGTGCCAGCAGCGTGGGGGGGGAACCCCAGCATTTT.

Details on this clonotype: Compared with germline, one end of the junction differs, possibly owing to a read error. The chain recombines TRBV19 with TRBJ2-2, with 7 bases aligning to TRBD1. CDR3 length equals 15 residues. In germline, CDR1 is LNHDA, CDR2 SQIVND (reference sequence). As DNA, the CDR3 is TGTGCCAGTAGGACAACCGGGACAGTTACCGGGAAGCTGTTTTTT. Translation: CASRTTGTVTGKLFF.

This clonotype was counted ten times or more. This chain connects TRBV13 to TRBJ1-6; 7 nucleotides agree with TRBD1. In germline, CDR1 is PRHDT, CDR2 FYEKMQ (reference sequence). V shed 6 bases, J shed 6 bases, and the junction held 8 bases outside the gene matches. The length of the CDR3 is 15 residues. Here the CDR3 DNA reads TGTGCCAGCAGGCCCGTGGGACAGCCTAATTCACCCCTCCACTTT. It codes for CASRPVGQPNSPLHF.

This clonotype was seen many times. The V and J genes are TRBV25-1 and TRBJ1-5; D is unresolved. Germline CDR1 is MGHDK and CDR2 is SYGVNS. The CDR3 loop spans 13 amino acids. V dropped 5 bases and J dropped 3 bases, with 8 bases sitting between them. The CDR3 DNA reads TGTGCCAGCAGTTACGGAGACAATCAGCCCCAGCATTTT. As protein: CASSYGDNQPQHF.

Many counts were recorded for this clonotype. J is TRBJ1-2 and V is TRBV29-1, with D maybe TRBD1 (5 bases). Trimming took off 2 bases at V and 8 bases at J, with 24 bases between the two ends. In germline, CDR1 is SQVTM, CDR2 ANQGSEA. The CDR3 is 16 residues long. The CDR3, as DNA: TGCAGCGTTGAATCTCGCCTCCGGGCAGCCTCAGGGGGCTACACCTTC. Translated: CSVESRLRAASGGYTF.

This clonotype was counted ten times or more. The gene calls are TRBV10-3 and TRBJ1-5; 10 bases map to TRBD1. Germline-derived CDR1 and CDR2 are ENHRY and SYGVKD. The CDR3 loop spans 14 amino acids. V gave up 5 bases and J gave up 5 bases; unmatched junction bases: 3. As DNA, the CDR3 is TGTGCCATCAGTCACGGACAGGGGGATCAGCCCCAGCATTTT. This encodes CAISHGQGDQPQHF.

This chain connects TRBV2 to TRBJ1-4, with a possible D match to TRBD1 (6 bases). Germline V gives CDR1 SNHLY, CDR2 FYNNEI. Deletions cut 9 bases from V and 8 bases from J, with 16 bases between. CDR3 length equals 13 residues. The CDR3 protein is CASYRVDREKLFF. The CDR3 DNA follows: TGTGCCAGTTACAGGGTAGATAGAGAAAAACTGTTTTTT.

This clonotype was picked up many times. This rearrangement joins TRBV29-1 to TRBJ1-2; D gene ambiguous. The CDR3 contains 13 residues. Trimming removed 3 bases from V and 5 bases from J, with 13 bases in between. Germline CDR1 and CDR2: SQVTM and ANQGSEA. CDR3 DNA sequence: TGCAGCGTTGACGCGGGGAGCGCTTATGGCTACACCTTC. It yields the protein CSVDAGSAYGYTF.

The rearrangement uses TRBV27 and TRBJ1-4; a possible D gene is TRBD1 (5 bases). The CDR3 has 14 residues. Trimming cost V 0 bases and J 7 bases, with 9 bases left between them. CDR1 is MNHEY, CDR2 SMNVEV, per germline (reference sequence). CDR3 residues: CASSLSRGLEKLFF. CDR3 bases: TGTGCCAGCAGTTTATCGAGGGGACTTGAAAAACTGTTTTTT.